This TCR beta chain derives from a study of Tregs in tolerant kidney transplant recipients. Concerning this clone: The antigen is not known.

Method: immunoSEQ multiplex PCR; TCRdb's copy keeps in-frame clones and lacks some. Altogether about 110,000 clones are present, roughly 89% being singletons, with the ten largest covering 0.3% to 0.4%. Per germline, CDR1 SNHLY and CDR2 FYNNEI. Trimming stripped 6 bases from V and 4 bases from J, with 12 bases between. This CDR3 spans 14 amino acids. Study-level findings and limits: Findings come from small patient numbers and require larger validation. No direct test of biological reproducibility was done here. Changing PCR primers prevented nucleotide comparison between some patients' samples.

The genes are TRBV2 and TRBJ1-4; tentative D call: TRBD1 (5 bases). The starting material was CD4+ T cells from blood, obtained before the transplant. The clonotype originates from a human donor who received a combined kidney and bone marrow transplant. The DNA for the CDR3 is TGTGCCAGCAGGACTGACAGCAGTAATGAAAAACTGTTTTTT. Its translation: CASRTDSSNEKLFF. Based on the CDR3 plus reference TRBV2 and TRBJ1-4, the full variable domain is EPEVTQTPSHQVTQMGQEVILRCVPISNHLYFYWYRQILGQKVEFLVSFYNNEISEKSEIFDDQFSVERPDGSNFTLKIRSTKLEDSAMYFCASRTDSSNEKLFFGSGTQLSVL.